What follows are 7 T cell receptor beta chains derived from one specimen sequenced in a study of shared clonotypes between healthy human individuals. The method was immunoSEQ multiplex PCR; TCRdb's version includes in-frame clones alone and lacks a portion of them. The repertoire holds 110,000 or so clones, with more than 65% as singletons. The sequencing sample was made of memory CD8+ T cells sorted from blood. Subset defined: CD45RO+ cells pooled with CCR7-negative TemRA cells. The receptor source for this set is a woman in her thirties in good health.

The genes are TRBV28 and TRBJ2-7; 10 positions agree with TRBD2. The CDR3 totals 14 residues. The V and J ends lost 5 bases and 0 bases, in that order; junction bases with no gene match: 1. Germline V gives CDR1 MDHEN, CDR2 SYDVKM. The CDR3 spells CASSPSGGSYEQYF. In nucleotides, the CDR3 is TGTGCCAGCAGTCCTAGCGGGGGCTCCTACGAGCAGTACTTC.

The gene calls are TRBV13 and TRBJ2-6; D may be TRBD2 (6 bases). V dropped 6 bases and J dropped 0 bases, with 9 bases sitting between them. CDR1 and CDR2 (germline): PRHDT, FYEKMQ (reference sequence). The CDR3 sequence is 15 residues long. DNA for the CDR3: TGTGCCAGCAGGGGACTGCACTCTGGGGCCAACGTCCTGACTTTC. It codes for CASRGLHSGANVLTF.

The chain is built from TRBV11-2 and TRBJ2-2; no reliable D call. Germline CDR1 SGHAT, CDR2 FQNNGV. V gave up 5 bases and J gave up 6 bases, with 16 bases separating them. The CDR3 covers 15 residues. The CDR3 region has the DNA TGTGCCAGCAGCCCATTGGGCGGCCACTCCGGGGAGCTGTTTTTT. This codes for CASSPLGGHSGELFF.

The chain combines TRBV30 with TRBJ2-1; D tentatively reads TRBD1 or TRBD2 (6 bases each). Germline V CDR1 and CDR2: GTSNPN, SVGIG (reference sequence). Trimming took off 8 bases at V and 6 bases at J, with 17 bases between the two ends. CDR3 length: 13 residues. As DNA, the CDR3 is TGTGCCGTGGGGGGCTTTGTCGTCAATGAGCAGTTCTTC. Encoded protein: CAVGGFVVNEQFF.

V is TRBV2 and J is TRBJ1-2; possible D gene TRBD1, 5 bases. This CDR3 has 13 residues. The germline gives CDR1 SNHLY, CDR2 FYNNEI. V was cut by 2 bases and J by 8 bases, with 12 bases left in between. CDR3: CASSEPGQIGYTF. In DNA, the CDR3 is TGTGCCAGCAGTGAACCGGGGCAGATCGGCTACACCTTC.

This clone has more than one count but fewer than ten. The rearrangement joins TRBV6-5 to TRBJ1-1, with 10 bases fitting TRBD1. The CDR3 length is 14 residues. Looked up from germline, CDR1 is MNHEY and CDR2 is SVGAGI. Unmatched junction bases numbered 6, after V lost 6 bases and J lost 5 bases. CDR3 amino acids: CASSPGQGMTEAFF. DNA for the CDR3: TGTGCCAGCAGCCCGGGACAGGGGATGACTGAAGCTTTCTTT.

The genes are TRBV6-1 and TRBJ1-3, with 7 bases fitting TRBD1. With V trimmed by 6 bases and J by 4 bases, 9 bases remained unmatched. The CDR3 length is 15 residues. Germline lookup yields CDR1 MNHNS and CDR2 SASEGT. The CDR3 DNA follows: TGTGCCAGCAGCCAGGAGGGGGCGGGAGGAAACACCATATATTTT. Protein sequence: CASSQEGAGGNTIYF.